This is a list of T cell receptor beta chains from one sample in a study of blood T cell repertoires in COVID-19. Here immunoSEQ multiplex PCR was the method, and the copy in TCRdb shows in-frame clones only, minus some. Of approximately 200,000 clones listed, about 87% are singletons. Input material: PBMCs or T cells enriched from blood (not recorded which). These TCRs come from a man aged 18-30 years with acute COVID-19. Both conserved end residues are part of each CDR3. D genes are given only for firm matches. Only part of the rows carry a size: once, few, many, or a class if the clone is expanded.

v_gene	abundance	j_gene	d_gene	CDR3aa	CDR3nt
TRBV6-5	NA	TRBJ2-2	TRBD2	CASSRLAGITGELFF	TGTGCCAGCAGTAGACTAGCGGGTATCACCGGGGAGCTGTTTTTT
TRBV4-3	NA	TRBJ2-1	NA	CASSQDWGGGGNEQFF	TGCGCCAGCAGCCAAGATTGGGGGGGCGGAGGCAATGAGCAGTTCTTC
TRBV10-3	NA	TRBJ2-2	NA	CAIATPAGELFF	TGTGCCATCGCGACACCGGCCGGGGAGCTGTTTTTT
TRBV4-1	few	TRBJ1-5	NA	CASSQEQGRQPQHF	TGCGCCAGCAGCCAAGAACAGGGCCGACAGCCCCAGCATTTT
TRBV7-3	NA	TRBJ1-1	NA	CASSLGTNTEAFF	TGTGCCAGCAGCTTAGGCACAAACACTGAAGCTTTCTTT
TRBV28	once	TRBJ2-7	NA	CASSPQGAIYEQYF	TGTGCCAGCAGTCCCCAGGGTGCGATCTACGAGCAGTACTTC
TRBV4-2	NA	TRBJ1-5	TRBD1	CASSQEGTGYSNQPQHF	TGTGCCAGCAGCCAAGAGGGGACAGGATATAGCAATCAGCCCCAGCATTTT
TRBV12-3/TRBV12-4	once	TRBJ1-6	NA	CASSFRNSPLHF	TGTGCCAGCAGTTTCCGGAATTCACCCCTCCACTTT
TRBV29-1	NA	TRBJ2-7	TRBD2	CSVGLASEQYF	TGCAGCGTTGGACTAGCGTCGGAGCAGTACTTC
TRBV21-1	NA	TRBJ2-7	NA	CASAQGGRRILQYF	TGTGCCAGCGCACAAGGGGGAAGGAGGATTCTTCAGTACTTC
TRBV30	NA	TRBJ2-7	NA	CAWTPGNTYEQYF	TGTGCCTGGACTCCCGGGAATACCTACGAGCAGTACTTC
TRBV18	NA	TRBJ2-2	TRBD2	CASSPLASGNTGELFF	TGTGCCAGCTCACCACTCGCTAGCGGGAACACCGGGGAGCTGTTTTTT
TRBV7-9	NA	TRBJ2-3	TRBD2	CASSLERAGTTDTQYF	TGTGCCAGCAGCTTAGAGCGAGCGGGAACCACAGATACGCAGTATTTT
TRBV4-1	NA	TRBJ2-7	TRBD1	CASSQVLPGQSYEQYF	TGCGCCAGCAGCCAAGTTTTACCGGGACAGTCCTACGAGCAGTACTTC
TRBV12-3/TRBV12-4	NA	TRBJ2-2	NA	CASSFNTGELFF	TGTGCCAGCAGCTTTAACACCGGGGAGCTGTTTTTT
TRBV30	NA	TRBJ2-7	NA	CACSRGTSSDEQYF	TGTGCCTGTTCCCGCGGTACATCGAGCGACGAGCAGTACTTC
TRBV28	NA	TRBJ1-5	TRBD1	CASSSSAGTGVYSNQPQHF	TGTGCCAGCAGTTCGTCCGCCGGGACAGGGGTGTATAGCAATCAGCCCCAGCATTTT
TRBV7-9	NA	TRBJ2-1	TRBD2	CASSSGLAGGEYSYNEQFF	TGTGCCAGCAGCTCCGGATTAGCGGGAGGGGAGTATTCCTACAATGAGCAGTTCTTC
TRBV27	NA	TRBJ2-7	TRBD1	CASSLYTGDYEQYF	TGTGCCAGCAGTTTATATACAGGGGACTACGAGCAGTACTTC
TRBV4-2	NA	TRBJ1-2	TRBD1	CASSSRDSPWGGYTF	TGTGCCAGCAGCTCCCGGGACAGCCCGTGGGGGGGCTACACCTTC
TRBV28	NA	TRBJ2-7	NA	CASSLFVGSSSYEQYF	TGTGCCAGCAGTTTATTCGTCGGGTCGAGCTCCTACGAGCAGTACTTC
TRBV2	once	TRBJ2-7	NA	CASSEATRRLEGEQYF	TGTGCCAGCAGTGAAGCGACCCGGAGACTAGAGGGCGAGCAGTACTTC
TRBV29-1	NA	TRBJ2-5	TRBD2	CSVESGRAGETQYF	TGCAGCGTTGAATCCGGGAGGGCCGGGGAGACCCAGTACTTC
TRBV5-5	NA	TRBJ2-7	TRBD2	CASSLGMLAGGEQYF	TGTGCCAGCAGCTTGGGGATGCTAGCGGGAGGCGAGCAGTACTTC
TRBV10-2	NA	TRBJ1-5	TRBD1	CATKTGSNNQPQHF	TGCGCCACTAAGACAGGGTCTAATAATCAGCCCCAGCATTTT
TRBV5-1	once	TRBJ2-7	TRBD2	CASSLEASGIYEQYF	TGCGCCAGCAGCTTGGAGGCTAGCGGGATCTACGAGCAGTACTTC
TRBV5-1	few	TRBJ2-2	TRBD2	CASSPFGAGGTGELFF	TGCGCCAGCAGCCCCTTCGGGGCGGGAGGTACCGGGGAGCTGTTTTTT
TRBV25-1	NA	TRBJ1-5	NA	CASSVTGSNQPQHF	TGTGCCAGCAGTGTGACAGGAAGCAATCAGCCCCAGCATTTT
TRBV4-3	NA	TRBJ1-4	TRBD1	CASSQDRGLQEKLFF	TGCGCCAGCAGCCAAGACAGGGGGCTTCAGGAAAAACTGTTTTTT
TRBV19	NA	TRBJ1-5	NA	CASSIQGPQGNQPQHF	TGTGCCAGTAGTATTCAGGGGCCGCAGGGGAATCAGCCCCAGCATTTT
TRBV28	NA	TRBJ2-1	TRBD1	CASSITGGAEQFF	TGTGCCAGCAGCATCACAGGGGGCGCTGAGCAGTTCTTC
TRBV6-5	NA	TRBJ1-6	TRBD1	CASSPGQGYSPLHF	TGTGCCAGCAGCCCGGGACAGGGATATTCACCCCTCCACTTT
TRBV2	NA	TRBJ2-7	TRBD2	CASFSSGSAYEQYF	TGTGCCAGTTTCTCTAGCGGGAGTGCATACGAGCAGTACTTC
TRBV5-4	NA	TRBJ2-7	TRBD2	CASSLSGNPYEQYF	TGTGCCAGCAGCTTAAGCGGGAACCCCTACGAGCAGTACTTC
TRBV9	medium-sized	TRBJ2-3	NA	CASSAPGGQSTDTQYF	TGTGCCAGCAGCGCCCCCGGGGGACAGTCCACAGATACGCAGTATTTT
TRBV7-9	NA	TRBJ2-7	TRBD2	CASSRLAVPYEQYF	TGTGCCAGCAGCCGACTAGCGGTTCCCTACGAGCAGTACTTC
TRBV27	once	TRBJ1-5	TRBD1	CASSAGTGSGQPQHF	TGTGCCAGCAGTGCCGGGACAGGGTCAGGGCAGCCCCAGCATTTT
TRBV19	once	TRBJ2-7	NA	CATILGGEGSSYEQYF	TGTGCCACCATCCTAGGGGGGGAGGGGAGCTCCTACGAGCAGTACTTC
TRBV13	NA	TRBJ2-1	NA	CASSSITSRGNEQFF	TGTGCCAGCAGCTCCATCACCTCAAGGGGGAATGAGCAGTTCTTC
TRBV5-5	NA	TRBJ1-2	TRBD1	CASYPGTGGNYGYTF	TGTGCCAGCTACCCGGGGACAGGAGGTAACTATGGCTACACCTTC
TRBV7-2	NA	TRBJ2-1	NA	CASSLLSNEQFF	TGTGCCAGCAGCTTATTGAGCAATGAGCAGTTCTTC
TRBV7-8	once	TRBJ2-7	NA	CASSYTKQIQGRSDEQYF	TGTGCCAGCAGCTACACCAAACAAATACAGGGAAGGAGCGACGAGCAGTACTTC
TRBV30	NA	TRBJ1-1	TRBD1	CAWKGTGGVMTEAFF	TGTGCCTGGAAAGGGACAGGGGGCGTGATGACTGAAGCTTTCTTT
TRBV28	NA	TRBJ1-5	NA	CASSPTVNQPQHF	TGTGCCAGCAGCCCGACAGTGAATCAGCCCCAGCATTTT